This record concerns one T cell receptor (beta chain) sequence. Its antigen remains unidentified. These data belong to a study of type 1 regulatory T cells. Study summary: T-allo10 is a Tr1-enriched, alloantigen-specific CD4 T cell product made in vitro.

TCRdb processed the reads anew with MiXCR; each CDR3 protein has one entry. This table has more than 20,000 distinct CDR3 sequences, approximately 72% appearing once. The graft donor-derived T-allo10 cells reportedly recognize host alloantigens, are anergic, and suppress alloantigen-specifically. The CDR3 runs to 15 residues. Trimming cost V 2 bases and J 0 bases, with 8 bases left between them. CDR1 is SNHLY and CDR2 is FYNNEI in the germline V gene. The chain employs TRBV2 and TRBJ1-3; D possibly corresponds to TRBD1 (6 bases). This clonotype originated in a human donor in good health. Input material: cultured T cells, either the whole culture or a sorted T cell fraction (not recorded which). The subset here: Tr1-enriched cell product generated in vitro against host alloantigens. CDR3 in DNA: TGTGCCAGCAGTGAAACAGGGCTCTCTGGAAACACCATATATTTT. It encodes CASSETGLSGNTIYF.